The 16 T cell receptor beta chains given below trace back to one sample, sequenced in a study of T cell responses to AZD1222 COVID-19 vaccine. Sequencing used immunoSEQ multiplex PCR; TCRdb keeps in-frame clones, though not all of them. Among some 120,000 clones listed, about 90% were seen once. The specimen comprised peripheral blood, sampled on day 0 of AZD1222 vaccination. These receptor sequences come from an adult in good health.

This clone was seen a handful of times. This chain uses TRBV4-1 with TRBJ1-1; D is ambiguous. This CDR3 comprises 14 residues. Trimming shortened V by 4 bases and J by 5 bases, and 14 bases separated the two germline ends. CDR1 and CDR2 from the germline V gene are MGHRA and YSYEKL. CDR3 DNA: TGCGCCAGCAGCCGGATCCCGGGTTGGACTGAAGCTTTCTTT. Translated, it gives CASSRIPGWTEAFF.

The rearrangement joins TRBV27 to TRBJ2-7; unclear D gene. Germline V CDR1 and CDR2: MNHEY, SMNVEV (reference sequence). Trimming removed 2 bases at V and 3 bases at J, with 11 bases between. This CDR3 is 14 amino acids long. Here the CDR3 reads CASSLDWTNYEQYF. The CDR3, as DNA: TGTGCCAGCAGTTTAGATTGGACCAACTACGAGCAGTACTTC.

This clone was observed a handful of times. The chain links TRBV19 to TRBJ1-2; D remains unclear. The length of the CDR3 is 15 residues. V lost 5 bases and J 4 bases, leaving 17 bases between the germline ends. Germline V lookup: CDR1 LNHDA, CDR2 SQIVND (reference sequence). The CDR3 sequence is CASSAQSSRSYGYTF. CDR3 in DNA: TGTGCCAGTAGTGCACAATCGTCCAGATCCTATGGCTACACCTTC.

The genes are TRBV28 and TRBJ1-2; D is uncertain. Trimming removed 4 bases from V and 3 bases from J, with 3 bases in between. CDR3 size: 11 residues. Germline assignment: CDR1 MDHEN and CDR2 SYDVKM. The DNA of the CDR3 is TGTGCCAGCAGTTCTGACTATGGCTACACCTTC. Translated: CASSSDYGYTF.

CDR3 in DNA: TGTGCCAGCAGGGGGGGACAGAAAACCGGGGAGCTGTTTTTT. This sequence encodes CASRGGQKTGELFF. The V and J genes are TRBV9 and TRBJ2-2, with a possible D match to TRBD1 (7 bases). Per the germline V gene, CDR1 is SGDLS and CDR2 is YYNGEE. The V gene lost 5 bases and the J gene lost 5 bases, with 13 bases spanning the gap. The CDR3 is 14 amino acids.

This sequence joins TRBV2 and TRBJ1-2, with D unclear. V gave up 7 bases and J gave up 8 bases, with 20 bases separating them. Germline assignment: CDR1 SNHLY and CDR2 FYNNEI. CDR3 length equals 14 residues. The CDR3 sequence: CASTPGEGGEGYTF. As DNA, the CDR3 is TGTGCCAGCACCCCGGGTGAGGGAGGTGAAGGCTACACCTTC.

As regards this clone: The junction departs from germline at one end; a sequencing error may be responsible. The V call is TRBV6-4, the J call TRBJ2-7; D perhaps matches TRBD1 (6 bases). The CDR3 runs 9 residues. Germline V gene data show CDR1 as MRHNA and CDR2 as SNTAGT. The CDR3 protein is CASKDRRRF. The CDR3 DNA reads TGTGCCAGCAAGGACAGACGGCGCTTC.

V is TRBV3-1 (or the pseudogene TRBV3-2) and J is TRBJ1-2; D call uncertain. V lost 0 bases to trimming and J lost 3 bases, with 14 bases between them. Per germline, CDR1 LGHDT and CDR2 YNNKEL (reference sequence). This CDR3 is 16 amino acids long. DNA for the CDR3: TGTGCCAGCAGCCAAGATAACGGGTATAGTGACTATGGCTACACCTTC. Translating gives CASSQDNGYSDYGYTF.

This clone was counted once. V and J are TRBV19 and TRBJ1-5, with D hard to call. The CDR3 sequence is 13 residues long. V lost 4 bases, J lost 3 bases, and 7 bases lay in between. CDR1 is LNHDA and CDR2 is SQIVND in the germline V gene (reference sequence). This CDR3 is CASSREYNQPQHF. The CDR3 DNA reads TGTGCCAGTAGTAGAGAGTACAATCAGCCCCAGCATTTT.

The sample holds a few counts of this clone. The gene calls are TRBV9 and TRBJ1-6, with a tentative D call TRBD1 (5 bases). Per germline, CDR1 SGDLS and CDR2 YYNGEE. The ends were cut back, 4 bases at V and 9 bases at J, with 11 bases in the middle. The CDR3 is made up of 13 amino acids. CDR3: CASSPGAGSPLHF. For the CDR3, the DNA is TGTGCCAGCAGCCCCGGGGCAGGTTCACCCCTCCACTTT.

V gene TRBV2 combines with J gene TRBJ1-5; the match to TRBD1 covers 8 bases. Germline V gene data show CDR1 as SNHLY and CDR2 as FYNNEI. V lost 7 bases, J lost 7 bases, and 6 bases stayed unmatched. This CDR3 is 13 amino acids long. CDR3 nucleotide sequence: TGTGCCAGCAACCCGGGACAGGAACAGCCCCAGCATTTT. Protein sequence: CASNPGQEQPQHF.

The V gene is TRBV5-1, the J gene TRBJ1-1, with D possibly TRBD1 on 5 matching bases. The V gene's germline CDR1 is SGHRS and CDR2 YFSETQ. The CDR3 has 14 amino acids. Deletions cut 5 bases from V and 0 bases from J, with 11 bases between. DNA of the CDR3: TGCGCCAGCAGTACGGGACCGATGAACACTGAAGCTTTCTTT. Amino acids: CASSTGPMNTEAFF.

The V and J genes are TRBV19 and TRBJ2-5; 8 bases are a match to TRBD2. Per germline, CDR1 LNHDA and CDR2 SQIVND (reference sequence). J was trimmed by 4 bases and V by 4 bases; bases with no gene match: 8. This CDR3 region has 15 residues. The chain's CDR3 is CASSNSGGAGETQYF. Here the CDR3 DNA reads TGTGCCAGTAGTAATTCGGGGGGGGCTGGAGAGACCCAGTACTTC. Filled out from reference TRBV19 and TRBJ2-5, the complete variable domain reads DGGITQSPKYLFRKEGQNVTLSCEQNLNHDAMYWYRQDPGQGLRLIYYSQIVNDFQKGDIAEGYSVSREKKESFPLTVTSAQKNPTAFYLCASSNSGGAGETQYFGPGTRLLVL.

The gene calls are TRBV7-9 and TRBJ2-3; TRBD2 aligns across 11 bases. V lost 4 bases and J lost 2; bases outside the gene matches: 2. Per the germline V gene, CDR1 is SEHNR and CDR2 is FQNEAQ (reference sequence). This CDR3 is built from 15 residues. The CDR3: CASSSGLADTDTQYF. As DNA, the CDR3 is TGTGCCAGCAGCTCGGGACTAGCGGACACAGATACGCAGTATTTT.

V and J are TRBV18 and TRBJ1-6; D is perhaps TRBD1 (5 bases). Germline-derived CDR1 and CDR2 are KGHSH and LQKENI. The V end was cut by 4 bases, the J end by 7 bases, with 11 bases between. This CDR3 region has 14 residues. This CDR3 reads CASSLQGGNSPLHF. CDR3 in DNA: TGTGCCAGCTCACTTCAGGGCGGGAATTCACCCCTCCACTTT.

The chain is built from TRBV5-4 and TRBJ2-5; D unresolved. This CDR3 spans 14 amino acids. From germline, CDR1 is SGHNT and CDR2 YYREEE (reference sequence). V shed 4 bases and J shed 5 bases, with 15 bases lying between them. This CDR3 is CASSPGKVRETQYF. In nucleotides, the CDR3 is TGTGCCAGCAGCCCGGGCAAGGTACGGGAGACCCAGTACTTC.